These 30 T cell receptor beta chains were sequenced from one sample in a study of cytomegalovirus exposure and HLA in healthy donors. Use of 60 Vbeta and 13 Jbeta primers characterized the PCR. Some clones are missing from TCRdb's copy, which holds only in-frame ones; the method was immunoSEQ multiplex PCR. The sample holds 140,000 or so clones, roughly 79% seen once. The sequenced material came from PBMCs. The receptors derive from a woman aged 25-40 years in good health and CMV-seronegative.

Regarding this clone: Relative to the germline gene, one junction end is altered; a read error may explain this. The chain couples TRBV7-9 to TRBJ1-1; TRBD1 agrees at 8 bases. Germline CDR1 reads SEHNR; CDR2 reads FQNEAQ (reference sequence). The CDR3 consists of 11 residues. CDR3 coding DNA: TGTTCCAGCAGCCCGGACAGGGTAGCTTTCTTT. It translates to CSSSPDRVAFF.

The V and J genes are TRBV29-1 and TRBJ2-1, with 7 bases aligning to TRBD1. With V trimmed by 6 bases and J by 0 bases, 8 bases remained unmatched. The CDR3 has 15 residues. The V gene's germline CDR1 is SQVTM and CDR2 ANQGSEA. The CDR3 region has the DNA TGCAGCGTCGTACTACAGGGGAGCTCCTACAATGAGCAGTTCTTC. As protein: CSVVLQGSSYNEQFF.

This sequence joins TRBV30 and TRBJ1-2; 7 bases align to TRBD1. The V gene's germline CDR1 is GTSNPN and CDR2 SVGIG (reference sequence). The CDR3 runs 13 residues. The V segment lost 2 bases and the J segment 4 bases; nucleotides outside the gene matches: 4. The CDR3: CAWSRDSFYGYTF. The CDR3 region has the DNA TGTGCCTGGAGTCGGGACAGCTTCTATGGCTACACCTTC.

This sequence joins TRBV5-1 and TRBJ2-1; TRBD2 is a possible D gene (7 bases). Trimming pared 2 bases from V and 4 bases from J, leaving 16 bases between. The CDR3 is 16 amino acids. Germline-derived CDR1 and CDR2 are SGHRS and YFSETQ. This chain's CDR3 is CASSFSGGLLYNEQFF. The CDR3 nucleotides are TGCGCCAGCAGCTTTTCGGGGGGCCTCCTTTACAATGAGCAGTTCTTC.

The rearrangement links TRBV4-2 to TRBJ1-1, with 10 bases matching TRBD1. The V gene end was trimmed by 0 bases and the J gene end by 5 bases; junction bases not matched to a gene: 15. The CDR3 spans 19 residues. Germline-derived CDR1 and CDR2 are LGHNA and YNFKEQ. CDR3 nucleotides: TGTGCCAGCAGCCAAGATTGGGGGACAGACAGGGGGCATCGGACTGAAGCTTTCTTT. Encoded protein: CASSQDWGTDRGHRTEAFF.

The J gene is TRBJ2-2, the V gene TRBV9; 7 bases match TRBD2. V shed 3 bases and J 1 base; nucleotides not matched to a gene: 6. This CDR3 contains 16 residues. Germline CDR1 SGDLS, CDR2 YYNGEE. The CDR3 sequence: CASSGPGGENTGELFF. The DNA of the CDR3 is TGTGCCAGCAGCGGACCTGGGGGGGAGAACACCGGGGAGCTGTTTTTT.

This clone has only a few counts. The chain carries TRBV11-2 and TRBJ2-3, with 11 bases fitting TRBD2. With 0 bases clipped from V and 4 bases from J, the junction kept 9 bases outside the gene matches. Germline CDR1 and CDR2: SGHAT and FQNNGV. The length of the CDR3 is 18 residues. The CDR3 DNA sequence: TGTGCCAGCAGCTTAGATCTCCCTGGGACTAGCGGAGCAGATACGCAGTATTTT. Amino acid sequence: CASSLDLPGTSGADTQYF.

This clone was counted a single time. The CDR3 loop reads CASSLDTSGVYGYTF. The CDR3 DNA reads TGCGCCAGCAGCTTGGACACTTCCGGGGTCTATGGCTACACCTTC. The chain employs TRBV5-1 and TRBJ1-2; D remains unclear. This CDR3 has 15 residues. Germline V gives CDR1 SGHRS, CDR2 YFSETQ. Trimming removed 0 bases from V and 4 bases from J, with 13 bases in between.

This clone appeared a single time. The gene calls are TRBV7-2 and TRBJ2-1; D perhaps matches TRBD2 (5 bases). Germline CDR1 reads SGHTA; CDR2 reads FQGNSA. V was trimmed by 6 bases and J by 8 bases, leaving 11 bases between them. The CDR3 has 12 residues. The CDR3 DNA reads TGTGCCAGCAGAACGGTGGAGGATGAGCAGTTCTTC. It yields the protein CASRTVEDEQFF. Full variable domain (remainder filled in from reference TRBV7-2 and TRBJ2-1): GAGVSQSPSNKVTEKGKDVELRCDPISGHTALYWYRQSLGQGLEFLIYFQGNSAPDKSGLPSDRFSAERTGGSVSTLTIQRTQQEDSAVYLCASRTVEDEQFFGPGTRLTVL.

The chain joins TRBV6-6 to TRBJ1-3; possibly TRBD1 for D (5 bases). CDR1 and CDR2 (germline): MNHNY, SVGAGI (reference sequence). CDR3 length: 16 amino acids. V lost 0 bases, J lost 2 bases, and 11 bases lay in between. CDR3 residues: CASSYSGGKPGNTIYF. In nucleotides, the CDR3 is TGTGCCAGCAGTTACTCGGGGGGGAAGCCTGGAAACACCATATATTTT.

CDR3 DNA sequence: TGTGCCAGCAGTGACTCTGGCGGCGCCGGGGAGCTGTTTTTT. This encodes CASSDSGGAGELFF. The rearrangement uses TRBV6-4 and TRBJ2-2, with D unresolved. V was clipped by 0 bases and J by 6 bases, with 8 bases between them. The CDR3 contains 14 residues. The germline V gene has CDR1 MRHNA and CDR2 SNTAGT.

The gene calls are TRBV19 and TRBJ2-2, with 12 bases lining up with TRBD2. Losses at the gene ends were 5 bases for V and 5 bases for J; bases not matched to a gene: 3. The CDR3 has 15 amino acids. Germline CDR1 is LNHDA and CDR2 is SQIVND (reference sequence). The chain's CDR3 is CASSDLAGGTGELFF. The DNA for the CDR3 is TGTGCCAGTAGTGATCTAGCGGGGGGGACCGGGGAGCTGTTTTTT.

The V gene is TRBV25-1, the J gene TRBJ2-5; D remains ambiguous. Germline-derived CDR1 and CDR2 are MGHDK and SYGVNS. Trimming removed 7 bases from V and 3 bases from J, with 21 bases in between. This CDR3 is 16 amino acids long. The CDR3 loop reads CASTGSGRPSEETQYF. DNA for the CDR3: TGTGCCAGCACCGGGTCCGGCAGACCTTCGGAAGAGACCCAGTACTTC. The variable domain in full, with the rest retrieved from reference TRBV25-1 and TRBJ2-5, is EADIYQTPRYLVIGTGKKITLECSQTMGHDKMYWYQQDPGMELHLIHYSYGVNSTEKGDLSSESTVSRIRTEHFPLTLESARPSHTSQYLCASTGSGRPSEETQYFGPGTRLLVL.

The chain couples TRBV9 to TRBJ1-2, with D possibly matching TRBD1 (5 bases). The germline V and J ends were trimmed by 4 bases and 7 bases, with 20 bases remaining between them. This CDR3 has 15 residues. Germline CDR1 and CDR2: SGDLS and YYNGEE. The CDR3 protein is CASSPRAVGDFGYTF. The DNA of the CDR3 is TGTGCCAGCAGCCCGAGGGCCGTCGGGGACTTTGGCTACACCTTC.

Turning to this clone: Without the conserved terminal phenylalanine or tryptophan, this CDR3 likely stems from a read error. The chain links TRBV4-1 to TRBJ1-6; 9 bases align to TRBD1. The germline V gene has CDR1 MGHRA and CDR2 YSYEKL. V lost 0 bases to trimming and J lost 9 bases; unmatched junction nucleotides: 15. The CDR3 is 19 amino acids. CDR3 loop: CASSQDPLGGDRVGSPLHL. The CDR3 bases are TGCGCCAGCAGCCAAGACCCATTGGGTGGGGACAGGGTAGGTTCACCCCTCCACCTT.

This clone turned up a few times. The CDR3 loop is CASTLADRNTEAFF. The CDR3 DNA sequence: TGTGCCAGCACCCTAGCGGACAGGAACACTGAAGCTTTCTTT. The chain employs TRBV9 and TRBJ1-1, with D possibly being TRBD1 (6 bases). Germline lookup yields CDR1 SGDLS and CDR2 YYNGEE. This CDR3 contains 14 residues. V dropped 6 bases and J dropped 1 base, with 13 bases sitting between them.

The chain links TRBV7-2 to TRBJ1-5, with TRBD1 identical over 7 bases. The CDR3 is 16 residues long. CDR1 is SGHTA, CDR2 FQGNSA, per germline. Trimming removed 0 bases from V and 4 bases from J; junction bases left unmatched: 6. Here the CDR3 DNA reads TGTGCCAGCAGCTTAGCGGGACAGCTTCTTAATCAGCCCCAGCATTTT. It codes for CASSLAGQLLNQPQHF. Complete variable domain (other parts from reference TRBV7-2 and TRBJ1-5): GAGVSQSPSNKVTEKGKDVELRCDPISGHTALYWYRQSLGQGLEFLIYFQGNSAPDKSGLPSDRFSAERTGGSVSTLTIQRTQQEDSAVYLCASSLAGQLLNQPQHFGDGTRLSIL.

The rearrangement uses TRBV5-1 and TRBJ1-1; a possible D gene is TRBD1 (5 bases). Per the germline V gene, CDR1 is SGHRS and CDR2 is YFSETQ. The V end lost 4 bases, the J end lost 0 bases, and 7 bases lay between the germline ends. This CDR3 has 13 residues. CDR3 protein: CASSQGVNTEAFF. Written as DNA, the CDR3 is TGCGCCAGCAGCCAAGGGGTGAACACTGAAGCTTTCTTT.

CDR3 region: CAWSRDTEAFF. The CDR3 nucleotides read TGTGCCTGGAGCCGGGACACTGAAGCTTTCTTT. The V call is TRBV30, the J call TRBJ1-1; D is unclear. The CDR3 covers 11 residues. V lost 3 bases, J lost 3 bases, and 5 bases lay in between. Germline V lookup: CDR1 GTSNPN, CDR2 SVGIG (reference sequence).

The chain is built from TRBV9 and TRBJ2-1, with 13 bases aligning to TRBD2. Losses at the gene ends were 4 bases for V and 4 bases for J; bases not matched to a gene: 5. The CDR3 has 16 amino acids. CDR1 SGDLS and CDR2 YYNGEE come from the germline V gene. The CDR3 is CASSQGLAGEYNEQFF. Here the CDR3 DNA reads TGTGCCAGCAGCCAAGGACTAGCGGGGGAATACAATGAGCAGTTCTTC.

V usage is TRBV28 and J usage is TRBJ1-2; D is undetermined. The ends were cut back, 3 bases at V and 4 bases at J, with 9 bases in the middle. Germline loops: CDR1 MDHEN, CDR2 SYDVKM. This CDR3 has 13 amino acids. The CDR3 DNA follows: TGTGCCAGCAGTTTGGAGTCTACCTATGGCTACACCTTC. This codes for CASSLESTYGYTF.

This clone was detected only once. The V gene is TRBV11-2, the J gene TRBJ2-3; 12 bases match TRBD2. The CDR3 length is 17 residues. V lost 2 bases to trimming and J lost 5 bases; unmatched junction nucleotides: 8. CDR1 and CDR2 (germline): SGHAT, FQNNGV. The CDR3 here is CASSLHRTSGAVDTQYF. The DNA for the CDR3 is TGTGCCAGCAGCTTACATCGGACTAGCGGGGCTGTAGATACGCAGTATTTT.

The J gene is TRBJ2-1, the V gene TRBV6-5; 12 bases line up with TRBD2. The V gene end was trimmed by 6 bases and the J gene end by 12 bases; junction bases not matched to a gene: 6. Germline CDR1 reads MNHEY; CDR2 reads SVGAGI. The CDR3 extends over 13 amino acids. The chain's CDR3 is CASRGLAGEGQFF. The CDR3 DNA reads TGTGCCAGCAGGGGACTAGCGGGCGAGGGGCAGTTCTTC.

The chain links TRBV10-1 to TRBJ1-1; the D gene is possibly TRBD1 (6 bases). Germline CDR1 reads WNHNN; CDR2 reads SYGVQD (reference sequence). This CDR3 is built from 13 residues. V lost 4 bases and J lost 6, with 12 bases in between. CDR3 DNA sequence: TGCGCCAGCAGTGTTCGGACAGAGGCTGAAGCTTTCTTT. It is translated as CASSVRTEAEAFF.

The rearrangement uses TRBV7-3 and TRBJ1-1, with 7 bases that match TRBD1. Germline CDR1 is SGHTA and CDR2 is FQGTGA. CDR3 length: 13 residues. The V segment lost 5 bases and the J segment 6 bases; nucleotides outside the gene matches: 6. CDR3 DNA: TGTGCCAGCAGCCGACAGGGAATGGCTGAAGCTTTCTTT. Amino acid sequence: CASSRQGMAEAFF.

As concerns this clone: The sample has other DNA sequences that encode this CDR3 too. The chain uses TRBV6-6 and TRBJ1-2, with 10 bases fitting TRBD1. The CDR3 has 14 residues. With 6 bases clipped from V and 7 bases from J, the junction kept 8 bases outside the gene matches. Germline assignment: CDR1 MNHNY and CDR2 SVGAGI (reference sequence). Written as DNA, the CDR3 is TGTGCCAGCAGCTACGGGACAGGGGAGTCTGGCTACACCTTC. Translation gives CASSYGTGESGYTF.

The chain links TRBV5-6 to TRBJ1-6; D ambiguous. Trimming cost V 0 bases and J 0 bases, with 4 bases left between them. Germline V lookup: CDR1 SGHDT, CDR2 YYEEEE. The CDR3 sequence is 15 residues long. The CDR3 sequence is CASSLGSSYNSPLHF. CDR3 in DNA: TGTGCCAGCAGCTTGGGCAGCTCCTATAATTCACCCCTCCACTTT.

The chain recombines TRBV6-5 with TRBJ2-1, with 10 bases matching TRBD2. This CDR3 comprises 16 residues. CDR1 and CDR2 (germline): MNHEY, SVGAGI. Trimming removed 0 bases from V and 6 bases from J; junction bases left unmatched: 5. CDR3 residues: CASSYSASGGVNEQFF. The CDR3 nucleotides are TGTGCCAGCAGTTACTCGGCGAGCGGGGGGGTCAATGAGCAGTTCTTC.

V gene TRBV2 combines with J gene TRBJ1-2, with 9 bases fitting TRBD1. The CDR3 has 15 amino acids. Germline V gives CDR1 SNHLY, CDR2 FYNNEI. Trimming removed 3 bases from V and 7 bases from J; junction bases left unmatched: 9. The CDR3 DNA follows: TGTGCCAGCAGTGACCGGGACAGGGCGGAGCGTGGCTACACCTTC. This sequence encodes CASSDRDRAERGYTF. Variable domain in full (rest from reference TRBV2 and TRBJ1-2): EPEVTQTPSHQVTQMGQEVILRCVPISNHLYFYWYRQILGQKVEFLVSFYNNEISEKSEIFDDQFSVERPDGSNFTLKIRSTKLEDSAMYFCASSDRDRAERGYTFGSGTRLTVV.

V usage is TRBV7-8 and J usage is TRBJ1-5; tentative D call: TRBD1 (5 bases). Trimming shortened V by 1 base and J by 7 bases, and 14 bases separated the two germline ends. The CDR3 length is 15 residues. CDR1 and CDR2 from the germline V gene are SGHVS and FQNEAQ. This CDR3 is CASSLGPTVAQPQHF. CDR3 nucleotide sequence: TGTGCCAGCAGCTTAGGCCCGACAGTGGCGCAGCCCCAGCATTTT.